This entry features one T cell receptor beta chain sequence. This receptor's antigen is unknown. Base qualities are not provided; no much larger clone lies one nucleotide away. The cohort comprised fewer than 750 healthy bone marrow donors. At the time of sampling, all cohort members were nominally healthy, though unrecorded immune exposures were likely present. The donor was CMV seronegative and was included in the group of approximately 350 seronegative cohort members. Every donor gave a peripheral blood sample, and the peripheral blood mononuclear cells from that sample were used for TCR beta sequencing. Genomic DNA extraction from the blood cell samples was performed with the Qiagen DNeasy Blood Extraction Kit. The library was prepared using the immunoSEQ multiplex PCR assay. A mixture of 60 forward primers for TCR Vbeta segments and 13 reverse primers for TCR Jbeta segments was used in the multiplex PCR. A multiplex PCR assay on genomic DNA amplified the CDR3 region of rearranged TCR beta genes. The Illumina HiSeq System was used to sequence the amplified TCR beta libraries as 87-base-pair reads. As for the authors' bioinformatics: A later analysis counted around 72 million unique TCR beta chains across the roughly 700 repertoires, and around 9.9 million of these chains were shared by at least two donors. Raw reads were error-corrected and collapsed into unique sequences with a nearest-neighbor algorithm that merged closely related sequences to remove PCR and sequencing errors. To assign V, D and J gene segments, CDR3 sequences were aligned to IMGT reference sequences. For a sequence to be retained, a match of at least six nucleotides to both a V gene segment and a J gene segment was required. Rearrangements were called productive when the CDR3 lacked stop codons and stayed in frame with V and J; all others were non-productive. CDR3 was defined by IMGT convention, running from the second conserved V-encoded cysteine to the conserved J-encoded phenylalanine. The earlier analysis of about 620 of the donors excluded sequences that lacked an unambiguous match to a single V gene segment. In an earlier analysis of several hundred of the donors, a V segment was called functional when productive rearrangements were above 56.7%, and segregating when the standard deviation between donors exceeded 5%. A statistical classification framework was built to diagnose cytomegalovirus status from the catalog of TCR beta chain sequences. In a later analysis, TCR nucleotide sequences were compared against IMGT/GENE-DB human TR gene sequences so that V and J genes could be assigned. In a later analysis, CDR3 sequences and most-parsimonious VDJ recombination scenarios were assigned using the TCRdist pipeline. In a later analysis, each TCR beta chain was defined by its CDR3 amino acid sequence together with its V-gene family, and reads without a unique V-gene family were excluded. To address suspected cross-contamination and a sequencing artifact, a later analysis removed around 590 highly shared, low-generation-probability nucleotide sequences. In a later analysis, a clonal expansion index for each public chain was calculated from normalized within-repertoire ranks of inferred template counts. Generation probabilities in a later analysis came from a VDJ recombination model fitted to out-of-frame rearrangements, and those results were checked against IGoR. In a later analysis, hypergeometric tests were used to score TCR-TCR, TCR-HLA and TCR-CMV co-occurrence, with a repertoire-size bias correction applied to TCR pairs. A later analysis estimated false discovery rates by permuting HLA or CMV assignments 20 times. In a later analysis, co-occurring TCRs were grouped with DBSCAN, and TCRdist sequence similarity was added when clustering was performed within HLA-allele-positive subsets. Repertoires with fewer than 30,000 or more than 120,000 public chains were left out of co-occurrence clustering, as were about five repertoires with anomalous nucleotide sharing. TCRdb carries this immuneACCESS record with in-frame sequences only. Its versions omit some clonotypes, under half of them owing to an unresolved V gene in the studies checked, with the rest unexplained. V and J calls and clone size come straight from that table; D and trimming were deduced from the DNA. This sample holds roughly 220,000 clones; more than 65% were observed only once. 1.8% of the sample rests with the top ten.

This entry belongs to a study of cytomegalovirus exposure and HLA in healthy donors (dated by TCRdb to the late 2010s). A note on the overall study: According to an earlier analysis of around 600 of the donors, roughly 180 million T cells yielded 90 million to 140 million unique TCR beta sequences and around 300 Gb of sequence data. An early release that covered 500 to 800 HLA-typed donors contained around 300 gigabases of sequencing data and tens of millions of unique TCR sequences. The genetic ancestry cluster associated with self-reported Caucasian donors included 81% of the roughly 400 genotyped donors. The study was designed to test whether signatures of past pathogen exposure could be identified by cataloging public T cell receptors. The study profiled the T cell repertoires of approximately 700 subjects by immunosequencing and related them to cytomegalovirus serostatus. In addition to the first cohort of 666 subjects, a separate validation cohort of approximately 130 different subjects was used. High-throughput TCR immunosequencing, statistical association of individual TCRs with disease status, and machine learning were combined to predict cytomegalovirus infection status. A later analysis re-analyzed previously published TCR beta repertoires from roughly 600 donors and added high-resolution HLA genotyping to study TCR occurrence patterns. Rather than drawing on any new phenotypic data, the later analysis identified candidate immune exposures from TCR beta sequences and the way those sequences occurred across donors. An earlier analysis of some 500 of the donors applied high-throughput TCR beta sequencing to assess whether each TCR beta V gene segment acted as functional or pseudogenic. Alongside the repertoire data, information on donor age, sex, ethnicity and CMV serostatus was compiled. In a later genetic analysis, genome-wide SNP genotypes for about three fifths of the 666 donors were used, and that subset was treated as a discovery cohort. All discovery cohort repertoires had been generated using a single sequencing platform. Class I and class II HLA loci were covered by the typing at four-digit resolution. Typing coverage differed by locus: A, B, C, DRB1 and DQB1 were typed in roughly 629-630 donors, DQA1 in about 510, DPA1 in 600 to 610, and DPB1 in roughly 450. A few DR-DQ haplotypes were treated as single units for association and clustering because of strong linkage in the cohort. On average, around 200,000 unique TCR beta nucleotide sequences were sequenced per donor among about 400 genotyped donors of the cohort, with roughly 18% of those sequences being non-productive. Study-wide conclusions, independent of this receptor: The only immune exposure information available for the cohort was CMV serostatus. A few of the identified cytomegalovirus-associated TCR beta chains were confirmed in vitro to be specific for cytomegalovirus antigens. In a later analysis, HLA-associated TCR beta chains showed more clonal expansion and lower generation probabilities than non-associated chains that were equally common. It was suggested by the authors that the approach could potentially be generalized to other disease states and immunological phenotypes. Because HLA typing was unavailable for some donors at each locus, only the typed subset was used in association tests. A group of highly shared sequence variants was considered likely to be a technical artifact of the sequencing pipeline. Presence/absence analyses assumed roughly uniform sequencing depth across donors, an assumption that may not hold. A later analysis found that most CMV-associated TCR beta chains appeared HLA-restricted, with HLA associations seemingly driven largely by CMV exposure. In a later analysis, more than 15,000 TCR beta sequences were associated with specific HLA alleles at a false discovery rate of 0.05. Cytomegalovirus status was reported to be diagnosed by the classifier with high specificity and sensitivity in both the original and validation cohorts. In the study, around 150 TCR beta chains were listed as associated with cytomegalovirus. According to a later analysis, TCR association rates differed among HLA loci, with DRB1 alleles showing the most associated TCRs and HLA-C alleles showing the fewest. According to a later analysis, parvovirus B19, influenza, CMV and Epstein-Barr virus appeared linked to several top co-occurrence clusters. In a later genetic analysis, fewer N-insertions in productive TCRs were reported among donors in an Asian-associated ancestry cluster than the roughly 640-donor mean. Most TCR sequences were seen in very few donors, while some public TCRs were found in many individuals. Some 15 rarely observed V segments, including chromosome 9 orphons, were excluded from the earlier analysis of almost 600 of the donors because counts were too low. Broadly in line with IMGT annotations, most TCR beta V segments showed up in productive rearrangements about 87% or about 30% of the time in an earlier analysis of approximately 600 of the donors. A further reported finding was that TCR beta sequences accurately predicted the HLA-A and HLA-B alleles for most subjects in the first cohort. Correlated functional status among segregating V segments might reflect linkage disequilibrium, but an unknown experimental factor could not be ruled out. A later genetic analysis associated a missense DCLRE1C variant with V-gene and J-gene trimming of TCR beta chains, and an independent cohort replicated the association. Assigning TCR associations to individual alleles was difficult when HLA alleles, especially DR and DQ, strongly co-occurred. The cohort was sequenced for TCR beta chains only, and without alpha or paired-chain data the features that could be detected were limited.

This TCR derives from a woman under 40 in good health and CMV-seronegative. Sequencing input: PBMCs.

The CDR3 amino acid sequence is: CASPIDRDFVIFNEKLFF. The DNA reads as follows: TGTGCCAGCCCAATTGACCGGGACTTCGTGATCTTTAATGAAAAACTGTTTTTT. Here the chain combines TRBV21-1 and TRBJ1-4. TRBV21-1 is flagged as a pseudogene. The CDR3 has 18 amino acids, counting the end cysteine and phenylalanine. Only the CDR3 portion is preserved as DNA: 54 bases, with reading frame beginning at the first base.